This TCR beta chain stems from a study of response to subunit inactivated influenza vaccine. General study findings and limits: Few additional T cells are recruited per seasonal influenza vaccination, authors suggested.

With respect to this clonotype: Its antigen is undetermined.

The CDR3 length is 15 residues. Germline CDR1 and CDR2: SGHTA and FQGNSA. Trimming removed 2 bases from V and 0 bases from J, with 9 bases in between. Each CDR3 protein gets one entry after TCRdb re-called the RT-PCR reads with MiXCR. The sample has 750,000 to 850,000 distinct CDR3 sequences; approximately 17% are singletons. The receptor was derived from a man over 45 who received an inactivated influenza vaccine. The chain couples TRBV7-2 to TRBJ2-3; TRBD1 might be the D (5 bases). The sequences come from PBMCs from blood, collected approximately 5 days after vaccination. CDR3: CASSLSGISTDTQYF. CDR3 sequence (DNA): TGTGCCAGCAGCTTATCAGGGATTAGCACAGATACGCAGTATTTT.